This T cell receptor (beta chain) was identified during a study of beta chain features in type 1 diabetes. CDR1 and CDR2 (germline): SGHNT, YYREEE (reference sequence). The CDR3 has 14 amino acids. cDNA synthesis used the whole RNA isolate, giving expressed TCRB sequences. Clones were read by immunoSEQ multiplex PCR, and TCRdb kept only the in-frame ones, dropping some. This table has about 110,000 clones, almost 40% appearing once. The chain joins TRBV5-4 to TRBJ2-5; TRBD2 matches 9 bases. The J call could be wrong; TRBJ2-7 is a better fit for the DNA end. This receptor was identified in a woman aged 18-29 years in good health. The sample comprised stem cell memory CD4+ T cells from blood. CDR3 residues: CASSLSSGNYEQYF. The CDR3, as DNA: TGTGCCAGCAGCTTGTCTAGCGGGAACTACGAGCAGTACTTC.